This TCR beta chain was documented in a study of blood T cell repertoires in COVID-19. Study-level background: Sites in the United States, Italy and Spain provided acute and convalescent COVID-19 samples. T cells, B-cell-depleted T cells, or PBMCs provided the cDNA or gDNA that served as material.

Authors' methods: Estimates of nucleated cell counts were drawn from the amplification of reference gene primers. The protocol was immunoSEQ multiplex PCR, while the TCRdb copy is restricted to in-frame clones and leaves out a portion. That table furnishes V, J and clone size, whereas the DNA furnished D and trimming. The table includes some 250,000 clones, 70% to 90% detected once. The TCR comes from a woman aged 25-40 years who had recovered from COVID-19. Specimen: peripheral blood.

Here the CDR3 reads CSARRGIYEQYF. CDR3 coding DNA: TGCAGCGCCAGGAGGGGCATCTACGAGCAGTACTTC. The J gene is TRBJ2-7, the V gene TRBV29-1; possible D gene TRBD2, 6 bases. The germline V and J ends were trimmed by 7 bases and 3 bases, with 13 bases remaining between them. There are 12 residues in the CDR3. CDR1 and CDR2 from the germline V gene are SQVTM and ANQGSEA.